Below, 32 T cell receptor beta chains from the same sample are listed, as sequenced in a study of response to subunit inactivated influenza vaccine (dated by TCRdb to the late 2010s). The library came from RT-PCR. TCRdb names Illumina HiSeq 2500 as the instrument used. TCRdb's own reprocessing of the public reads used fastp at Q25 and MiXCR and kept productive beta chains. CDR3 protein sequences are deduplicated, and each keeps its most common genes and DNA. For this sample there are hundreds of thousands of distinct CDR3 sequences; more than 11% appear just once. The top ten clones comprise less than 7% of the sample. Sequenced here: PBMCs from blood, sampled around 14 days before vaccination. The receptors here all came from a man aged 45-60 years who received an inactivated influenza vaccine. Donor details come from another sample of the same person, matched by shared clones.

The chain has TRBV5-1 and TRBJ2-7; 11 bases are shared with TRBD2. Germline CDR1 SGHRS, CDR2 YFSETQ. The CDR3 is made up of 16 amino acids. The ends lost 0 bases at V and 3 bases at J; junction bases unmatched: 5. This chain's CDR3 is CASSLDPTSGGYEQYF. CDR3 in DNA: TGCGCCAGCAGCTTGGATCCCACTAGCGGGGGCTACGAGCAGTACTTC.

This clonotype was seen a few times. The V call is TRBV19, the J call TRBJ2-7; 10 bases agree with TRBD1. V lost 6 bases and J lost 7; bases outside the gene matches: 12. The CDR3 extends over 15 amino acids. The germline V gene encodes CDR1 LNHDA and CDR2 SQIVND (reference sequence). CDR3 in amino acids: CASSLGDRGLLEQYF. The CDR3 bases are TGTGCCAGTAGCCTGGGGGACAGGGGCCTCTTGGAGCAGTACTTC.

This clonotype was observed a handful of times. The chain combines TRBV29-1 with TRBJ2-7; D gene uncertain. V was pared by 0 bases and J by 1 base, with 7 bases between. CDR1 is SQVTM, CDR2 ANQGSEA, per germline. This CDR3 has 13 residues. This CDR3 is CSVEDHVSYEQYF. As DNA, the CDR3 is TGCAGCGTTGAAGATCATGTTTCCTACGAGCAGTACTTC.

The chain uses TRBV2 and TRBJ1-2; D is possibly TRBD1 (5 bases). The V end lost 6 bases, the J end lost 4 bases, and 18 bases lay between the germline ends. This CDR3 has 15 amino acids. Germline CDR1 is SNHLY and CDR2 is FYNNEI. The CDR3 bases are TGTGCCAGCAGAGAGAGATCCGGGGGATCCTATGGCTACACCTTC. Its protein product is CASRERSGGSYGYTF. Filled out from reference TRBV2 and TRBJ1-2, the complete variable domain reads EPEVTQTPSHQVTQMGQEVILRCVPISNHLYFYWYRQILGQKVEFLVSFYNNEISEKSEIFDDQFSVERPDGSNFTLKIRSTKLEDSAMYFCASRERSGGSYGYTFGSGTRLTVV.

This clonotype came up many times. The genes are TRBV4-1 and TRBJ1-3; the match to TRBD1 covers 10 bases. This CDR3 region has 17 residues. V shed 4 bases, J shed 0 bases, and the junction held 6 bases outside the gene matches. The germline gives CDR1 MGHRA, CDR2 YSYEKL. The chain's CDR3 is CASSLGDRGHSGNTIYF. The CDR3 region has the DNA TGCGCCAGCAGCCTTGGGGACAGGGGCCACTCTGGAAACACCATATATTTT.

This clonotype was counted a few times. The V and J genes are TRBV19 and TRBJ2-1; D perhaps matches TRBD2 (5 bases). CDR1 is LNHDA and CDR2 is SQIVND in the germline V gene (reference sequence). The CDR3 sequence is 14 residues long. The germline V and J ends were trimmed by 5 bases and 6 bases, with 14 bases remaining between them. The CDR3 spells CASSHRAAGNEQFF. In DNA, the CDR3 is TGTGCCAGTAGTCACCGGGCCGCGGGCAATGAGCAGTTCTTC.

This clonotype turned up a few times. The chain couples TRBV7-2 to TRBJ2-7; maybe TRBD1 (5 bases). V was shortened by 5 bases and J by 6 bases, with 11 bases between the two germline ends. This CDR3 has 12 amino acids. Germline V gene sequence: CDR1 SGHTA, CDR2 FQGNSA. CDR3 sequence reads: CASSAAGIEQYF. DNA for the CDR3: TGTGCCAGCAGCGCCGCAGGGATCGAGCAGTACTTC. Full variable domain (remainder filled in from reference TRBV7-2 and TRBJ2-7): GAGVSQSPSNKVTEKGKDVELRCDPISGHTALYWYRQSLGQGLEFLIYFQGNSAPDKSGLPSDRFSAERTGGSVSTLTIQRTQQEDSAVYLCASSAAGIEQYFGPGTRLTVT.

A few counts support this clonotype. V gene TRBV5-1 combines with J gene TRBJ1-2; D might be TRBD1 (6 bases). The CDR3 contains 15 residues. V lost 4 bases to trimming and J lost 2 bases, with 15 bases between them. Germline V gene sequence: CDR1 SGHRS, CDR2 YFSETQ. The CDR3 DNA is TGCGCCAGCAGCGGCAGACAGGATTCAAACTATGGCTACACCTTC. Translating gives CASSGRQDSNYGYTF.

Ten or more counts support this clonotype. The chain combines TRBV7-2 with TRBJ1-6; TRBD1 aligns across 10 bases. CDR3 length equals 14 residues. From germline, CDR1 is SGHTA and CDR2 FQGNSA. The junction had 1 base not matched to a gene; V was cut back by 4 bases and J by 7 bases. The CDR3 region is CASSWGQGNSPLHF. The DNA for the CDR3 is TGTGCCAGCAGCTGGGGACAGGGGAATTCACCCCTCCACTTT.

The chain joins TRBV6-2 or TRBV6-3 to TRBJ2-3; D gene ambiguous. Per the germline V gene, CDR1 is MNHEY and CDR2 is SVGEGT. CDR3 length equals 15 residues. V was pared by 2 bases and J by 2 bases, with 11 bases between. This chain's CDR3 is CASSYIDPFTDTQYF. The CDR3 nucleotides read TGTGCCAGCAGTTACATTGATCCTTTCACAGATACGCAGTATTTT.

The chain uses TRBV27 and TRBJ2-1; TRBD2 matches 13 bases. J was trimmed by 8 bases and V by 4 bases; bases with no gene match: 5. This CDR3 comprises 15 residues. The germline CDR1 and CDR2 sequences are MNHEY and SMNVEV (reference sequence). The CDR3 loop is CASSSTSGRAYEQFF. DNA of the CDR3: TGTGCCAGCAGTTCCACTAGCGGGAGGGCCTATGAGCAGTTCTTC.

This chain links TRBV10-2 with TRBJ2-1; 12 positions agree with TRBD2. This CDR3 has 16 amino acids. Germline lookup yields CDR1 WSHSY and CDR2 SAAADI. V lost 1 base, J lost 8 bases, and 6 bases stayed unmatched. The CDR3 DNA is TGCGCCAGCAGTGAGTGGACTAGCGGGAAGGGCGATGAGCAGTTCTTC. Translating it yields CASSEWTSGKGDEQFF.

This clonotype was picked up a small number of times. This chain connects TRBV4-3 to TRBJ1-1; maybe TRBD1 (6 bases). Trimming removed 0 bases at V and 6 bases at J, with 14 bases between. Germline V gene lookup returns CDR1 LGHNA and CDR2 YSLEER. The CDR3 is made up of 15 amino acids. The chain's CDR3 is CASSQDRTGFAEAFF. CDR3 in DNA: TGCGCCAGCAGCCAAGATCGAACAGGGTTTGCTGAAGCTTTCTTT.

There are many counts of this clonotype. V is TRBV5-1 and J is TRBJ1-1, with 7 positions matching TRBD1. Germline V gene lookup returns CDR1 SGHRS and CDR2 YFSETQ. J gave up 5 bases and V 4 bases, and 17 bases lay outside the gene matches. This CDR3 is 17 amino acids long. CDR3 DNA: TGCGCCAGCAGCCCTGGAGTAGGGGGCCAAGGGGTTACTGAAGCTTTCTTT. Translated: CASSPGVGGQGVTEAFF.

The CDR3 nucleotides read TGCGCCAGCAGCCCCAGGGGCAATGATGCCAAAAACATTCAGTACTTC. Its translation is CASSPRGNDAKNIQYF. The genes are TRBV5-1 and TRBJ2-4, with D perhaps TRBD1 (6 bases). The V end was cut by 4 bases, the J end by 1 base, with 15 bases between. This CDR3 contains 16 residues. Germline loops: CDR1 SGHRS, CDR2 YFSETQ.

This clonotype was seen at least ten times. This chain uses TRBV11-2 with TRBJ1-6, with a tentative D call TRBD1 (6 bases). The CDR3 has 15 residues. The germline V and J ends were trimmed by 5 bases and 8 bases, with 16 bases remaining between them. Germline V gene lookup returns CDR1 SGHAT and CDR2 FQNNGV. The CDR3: CASSADRSSHSPLHF. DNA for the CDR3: TGTGCCAGCAGCGCCGACAGGAGCTCCCATTCACCCCTCCACTTT.

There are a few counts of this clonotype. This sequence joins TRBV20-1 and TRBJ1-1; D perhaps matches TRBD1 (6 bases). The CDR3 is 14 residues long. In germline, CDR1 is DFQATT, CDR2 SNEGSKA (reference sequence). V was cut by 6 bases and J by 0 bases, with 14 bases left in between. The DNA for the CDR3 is TGCAGTGCAATTAAAGGACAGTTGAACACTGAAGCTTTCTTT. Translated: CSAIKGQLNTEAFF.

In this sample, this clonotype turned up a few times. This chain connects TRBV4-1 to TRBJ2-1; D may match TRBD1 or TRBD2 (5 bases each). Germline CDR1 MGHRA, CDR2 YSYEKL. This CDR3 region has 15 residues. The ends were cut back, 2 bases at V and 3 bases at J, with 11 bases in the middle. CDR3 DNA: TGCGCCAGCAGCCAACCTAGGGGACGCTACAATGAGCAGTTCTTC. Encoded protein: CASSQPRGRYNEQFF.

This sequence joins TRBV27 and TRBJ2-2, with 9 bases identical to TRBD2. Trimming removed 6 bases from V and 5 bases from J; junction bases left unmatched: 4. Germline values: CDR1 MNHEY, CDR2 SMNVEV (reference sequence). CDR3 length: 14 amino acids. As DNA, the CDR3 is TGTGCCAGCAGGGGGACTAGCTGGACCGGGGAGCTGTTTTTT. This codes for CASRGTSWTGELFF.

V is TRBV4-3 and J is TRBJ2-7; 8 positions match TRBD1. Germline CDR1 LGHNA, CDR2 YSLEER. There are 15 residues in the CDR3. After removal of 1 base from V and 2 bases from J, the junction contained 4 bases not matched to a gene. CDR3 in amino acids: CASSQVWGQAYEQYF. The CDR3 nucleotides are TGCGCCAGCAGCCAAGTTTGGGGACAGGCCTACGAGCAGTACTTC.

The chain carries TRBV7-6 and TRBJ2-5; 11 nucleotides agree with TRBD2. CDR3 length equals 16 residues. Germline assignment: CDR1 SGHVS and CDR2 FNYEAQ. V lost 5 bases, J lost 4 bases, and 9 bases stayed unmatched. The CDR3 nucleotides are TGTGCCAGCAGCGTCTATAGCGGGGGGGCCGGAGAGACCCAGTACTTC. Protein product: CASSVYSGGAGETQYF.

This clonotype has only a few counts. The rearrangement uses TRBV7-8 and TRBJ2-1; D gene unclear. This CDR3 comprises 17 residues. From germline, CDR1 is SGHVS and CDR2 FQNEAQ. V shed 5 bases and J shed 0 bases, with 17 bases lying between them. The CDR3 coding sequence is TGTGCCAGCAGCGGCATAGCAGCACAGAGCTCCTACAATGAGCAGTTCTTC. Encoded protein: CASSGIAAQSSYNEQFF.

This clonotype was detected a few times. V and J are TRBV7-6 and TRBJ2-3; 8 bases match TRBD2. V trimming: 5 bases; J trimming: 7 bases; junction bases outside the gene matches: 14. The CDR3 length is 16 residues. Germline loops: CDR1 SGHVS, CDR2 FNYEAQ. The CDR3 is CASSARGGMRGNTQYF. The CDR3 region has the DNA TGTGCCAGCAGCGCTCGGGGGGGGATGAGGGGCAATACGCAGTATTTT.

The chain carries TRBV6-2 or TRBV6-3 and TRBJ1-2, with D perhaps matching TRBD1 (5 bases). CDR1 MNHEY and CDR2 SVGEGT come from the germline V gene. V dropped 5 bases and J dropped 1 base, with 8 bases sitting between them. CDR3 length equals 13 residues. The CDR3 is CASSRQSNYGYTF. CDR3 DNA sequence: TGTGCCAGCAGTCGACAGAGTAACTATGGCTACACCTTC.

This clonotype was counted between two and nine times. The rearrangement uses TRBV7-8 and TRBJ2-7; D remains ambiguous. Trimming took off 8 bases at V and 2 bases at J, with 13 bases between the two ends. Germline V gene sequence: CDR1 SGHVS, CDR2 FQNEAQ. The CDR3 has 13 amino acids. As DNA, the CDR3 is TGTGCCAGCGCGCGGCGCCCAGCCTACGAGCAGTACTTC. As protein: CASARRPAYEQYF. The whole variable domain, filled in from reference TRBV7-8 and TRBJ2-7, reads GAGVSQSPRYKVAKRGQDVALRCDPISGHVSLFWYQQALGQGPEFLTYFQNEAQLDKSGLPSDRFFAERPEGSVSTLKIQRTQQEDSAVYLCASARRPAYEQYFGPGTRLTVT.

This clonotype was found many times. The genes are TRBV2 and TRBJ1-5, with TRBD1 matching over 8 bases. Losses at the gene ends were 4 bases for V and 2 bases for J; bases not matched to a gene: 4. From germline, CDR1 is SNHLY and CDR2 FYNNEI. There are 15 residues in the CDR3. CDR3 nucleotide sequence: TGTGCCAGCAGTGCAGAACAGGGGGGCAATCAGCCCCAGCATTTT. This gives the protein CASSAEQGGNQPQHF. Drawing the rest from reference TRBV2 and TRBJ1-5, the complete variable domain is EPEVTQTPSHQVTQMGQEVILRCVPISNHLYFYWYRQILGQKVEFLVSFYNNEISEKSEIFDDQFSVERPDGSNFTLKIRSTKLEDSAMYFCASSAEQGGNQPQHFGDGTRLSIL.

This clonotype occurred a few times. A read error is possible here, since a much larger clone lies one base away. The CDR3 bases are TGCGCCAGCAGCTTGGTGGGACACAACACTGAAGCTTTCTTT. It translates to CASSLVGHNTEAFF. The chain recombines TRBV5-1 with TRBJ1-1, with D perhaps matching TRBD1 (6 bases). V was cut by 0 bases and J by 2 bases, with 8 bases left in between. This CDR3 spans 14 amino acids. Per germline, CDR1 SGHRS and CDR2 YFSETQ. Using reference TRBV5-1 and TRBJ1-1 for the parts outside the CDR3, the full variable domain is KAGVTQTPRYLIKTRGQQVTLSCSPISGHRSVSWYQQTPGQGLQFLFEYFSETQRNKGNFPGRFSGRQFSNSRSEMNVSTLELGDSALYLCASSLVGHNTEAFFGQGTRLTVV.

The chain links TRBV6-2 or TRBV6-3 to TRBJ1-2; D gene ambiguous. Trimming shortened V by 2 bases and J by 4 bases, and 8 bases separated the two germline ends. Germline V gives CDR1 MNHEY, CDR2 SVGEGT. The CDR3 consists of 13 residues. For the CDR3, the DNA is TGTGCCAGCAGTTACGACGGATTCTATGGCTACACCTTC. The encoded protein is CASSYDGFYGYTF.

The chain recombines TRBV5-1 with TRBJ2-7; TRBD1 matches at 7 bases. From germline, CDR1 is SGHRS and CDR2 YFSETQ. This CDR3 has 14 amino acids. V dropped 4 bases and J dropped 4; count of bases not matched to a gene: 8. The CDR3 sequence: CASSRSGQQYEQYF. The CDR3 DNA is TGCGCCAGCAGCAGATCGGGACAGCAATACGAGCAGTACTTC.

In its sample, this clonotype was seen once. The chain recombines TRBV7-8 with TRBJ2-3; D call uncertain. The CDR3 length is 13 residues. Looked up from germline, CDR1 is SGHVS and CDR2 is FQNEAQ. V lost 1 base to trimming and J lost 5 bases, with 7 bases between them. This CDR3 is CASSLVSEDTQYF. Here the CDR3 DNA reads TGTGCCAGCAGCTTAGTATCAGAAGATACGCAGTATTTT.

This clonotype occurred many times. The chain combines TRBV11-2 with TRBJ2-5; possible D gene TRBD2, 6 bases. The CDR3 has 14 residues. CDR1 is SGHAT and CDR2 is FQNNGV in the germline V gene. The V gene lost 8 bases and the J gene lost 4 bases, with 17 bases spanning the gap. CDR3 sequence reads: CASSYSTSRETQYF. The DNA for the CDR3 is TGTGCCAGCTCCTACTCGACTAGTCGAGAGACCCAGTACTTC.

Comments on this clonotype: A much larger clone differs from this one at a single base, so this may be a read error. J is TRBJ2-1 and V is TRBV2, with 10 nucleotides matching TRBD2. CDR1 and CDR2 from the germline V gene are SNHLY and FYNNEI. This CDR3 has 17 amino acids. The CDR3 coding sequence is TGTGACAGCAGTGAAGTTCAAGCGGGAGGGCCAGTCTATGAGCAGTTCTTC. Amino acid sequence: CDSSEVQAGGPVYEQFF.